Each of the 24 T cell receptor beta chains below was sequenced from the same sample in a study of blood T cell repertoires in COVID-19. Clones were read by immunoSEQ multiplex PCR, and TCRdb kept only the in-frame ones, dropping some. The sample shows 200,000 to 250,000 clones, over 60% of them seen only once. Material for sequencing was peripheral blood. Receptors originate from a woman aged 65 to 85 with acute or convalescent COVID-19.

The gene calls are TRBV6-2 or TRBV6-3 and TRBJ2-3; TRBD2 is a possible D gene (7 bases). CDR3 size: 17 residues. Trimming took off 0 bases at V and 1 base at J, with 14 bases between the two ends. Germline-derived CDR1 and CDR2 are MNHEY and SVGEGT. This chain's CDR3 is CASSYSIGGGRTDTQYF. In DNA, the CDR3 is TGTGCCAGCAGTTACTCGATCGGCGGGGGCCGCACAGATACGCAGTATTTT.

The genes are TRBV6-5 and TRBJ1-6; 7 positions match TRBD1. Germline trimming cut 8 bases from V and 9 bases from J; bases unmatched to any gene: 13. From germline, CDR1 is MNHEY and CDR2 SVGAGI. The length of the CDR3 is 15 residues. DNA of the CDR3: TGTGCCAGCCCTGGGACAGAGGGTTTCAGTTCACCCCTCCACTTT. Protein product: CASPGTEGFSSPLHF.

This clone is termed medium-sized. This rearrangement joins TRBV7-9 to TRBJ2-3; 13 positions match TRBD2. The germline CDR1 and CDR2 sequences are SEHNR and FQNEAQ (reference sequence). Trimming cost V 5 bases and J 8 bases; bases outside gene matches: 10. The CDR3 spans 16 residues. The CDR3 spells CASSLGTSGVGGTQYF. The CDR3 DNA sequence: TGTGCCAGCAGCCTTGGGACTAGCGGGGTCGGGGGTACGCAGTATTTT.

The J gene is TRBJ2-6, the V gene TRBV11-3, with D maybe TRBD1 (5 bases). Trimming left V 3 bases short and J 2 bases short, with 11 bases between. Germline V gene data show CDR1 as SGHNT and CDR2 as YENEEA. The CDR3 is 16 amino acids. DNA of the CDR3: TGTGCCAGCAGCTTTGGGGTAGGGGCTGGGGCCAACGTCCTGACTTTC. It yields the protein CASSFGVGAGANVLTF.

The V call is TRBV14, the J call TRBJ1-5; D unresolved. Germline CDR1 and CDR2: SGHDN and FVKESK. V lost 2 bases and J 0 bases, leaving 5 bases between the germline ends. The CDR3 has 14 amino acids. The DNA of the CDR3 is TGTGCCAGCAGCCAACTAAATAGCAATCAGCCCCAGCATTTT. Its translation: CASSQLNSNQPQHF.

The chain has TRBV7-2 and TRBJ2-1; 10 bases line up with TRBD2. Germline V gene lookup returns CDR1 SGHTA and CDR2 FQGNSA. J was trimmed by 7 bases and V by 4 bases; bases with no gene match: 7. The CDR3 is made up of 15 amino acids. Here the CDR3 DNA reads TGTGCCAGCAGCTCCCCTAGCGGGGGCCGTAATGAGCAGTTCTTC. This gives the protein CASSSPSGGRNEQFF.

This clone was seen at least ten times. The chain joins TRBV6-2 or TRBV6-3 to TRBJ1-1; D gene unclear. V gave up 2 bases and J gave up 3 bases, with 7 bases separating them. CDR3 size: 13 residues. Looked up from germline, CDR1 is MNHEY and CDR2 is SVGEGT. CDR3: CASSYLGDTEAFF. CDR3 nucleotides: TGTGCCAGCAGTTACCTAGGCGACACTGAAGCTTTCTTT.

The rearrangement joins TRBV7-3 to TRBJ2-5, with D tentatively TRBD2 (7 bases). Germline V gives CDR1 SGHTA, CDR2 FQGTGA. Trimming left V 0 bases short and J 5 bases short, with 13 bases between. The CDR3 is 15 residues long. The chain's CDR3 is CASSLTAAGAETQYF. Here the CDR3 DNA reads TGTGCCAGCAGCTTAACGGCGGCGGGGGCTGAGACCCAGTACTTC.

The chain employs TRBV9 and TRBJ2-5, with D possibly TRBD1 on 6 matching bases. The CDR3 totals 15 residues. V was trimmed by 4 bases and J by 5 bases, leaving 18 bases between them. Germline CDR1 and CDR2: SGDLS and YYNGEE. This chain's CDR3 is CASSKGEWGKETQYF. CDR3 sequence (DNA): TGTGCCAGCAGCAAGGGGGAATGGGGGAAGGAGACCCAGTACTTC.

The chain combines TRBV6-4 with TRBJ2-3; a weak D match, TRBD1 (6 bases). Per germline, CDR1 MRHNA and CDR2 SNTAGT. This CDR3 is 16 amino acids long. Trimming cost V 3 bases and J 0 bases, with 13 bases left between them. CDR3 nucleotides: TGTGCCAGCAGTGAGCAGGGGACGGGTAGCACAGATACGCAGTATTTT. Translating it yields CASSEQGTGSTDTQYF.

The chain joins TRBV12-5 to TRBJ2-1; 9 bases line up with TRBD1. Germline values: CDR1 LGHNT, CDR2 FRNRAP. The CDR3 covers 15 residues. The junction had 4 bases not matched to a gene; V was cut back by 5 bases and J by 2 bases. The CDR3 DNA is TGTGCTAGTGGTCTCGGGACAGGGACCTACAATGAGCAGTTCTTC. This gives the protein CASGLGTGTYNEQFF.

The gene calls are TRBV30 and TRBJ1-2; tentative D call: TRBD1 (5 bases). In germline, CDR1 is GTSNPN, CDR2 SVGIG (reference sequence). The length of the CDR3 is 12 residues. V was trimmed by 3 bases and J by 4 bases, leaving 9 bases between them. In DNA, the CDR3 is TGTGCCTGGAGGGTCGACAGCTATGGCTACACCTTC. This sequence encodes CAWRVDSYGYTF.

The CDR3 DNA reads TGCGCCAGCAGCGGGACAGGGAGAGACGAGCAGTACGTC. Amino acids: CASSGTGRDEQYV. J is TRBJ2-7 and V is TRBV5-1, with TRBD1 identical over 9 bases. Losses at the gene ends were 4 bases for V and 5 bases for J; bases not matched to a gene: 4. The CDR3 spans 13 residues. Germline V gives CDR1 SGHRS, CDR2 YFSETQ.

The chain couples TRBV7-6 to TRBJ2-5; 10 bases agree with TRBD1. The germline V gene has CDR1 SGHVS and CDR2 FNYEAQ. This CDR3 is built from 16 residues. V was clipped by 0 bases and J by 2 bases; unmatched bases: 3. The CDR3 protein is CASSLAGGQGQETQYF. DNA for the CDR3: TGTGCCAGCAGCTTAGCGGGGGGACAGGGGCAAGAGACCCAGTACTTC.

The V call is TRBV28, the J call TRBJ2-7; maybe TRBD2 (5 bases). This CDR3 comprises 14 residues. Trimming left V 3 bases short and J 3 bases short, with 12 bases between. Germline values: CDR1 MDHEN, CDR2 SYDVKM. CDR3 amino acids: CASSLTTNGYEQYF. The CDR3 DNA reads TGTGCCAGCAGTTTGACTACGAACGGCTACGAGCAGTACTTC. Full variable domain (remainder filled in from reference TRBV28 and TRBJ2-7): DVKVTQSSRYLVKRTGEKVFLECVQDMDHENMFWYRQDPGLGLRLIYFSYDVKMKEKGDIPEGYSVSREKKERFSLILESASTNQTSMYLCASSLTTNGYEQYFGPGTRLTVT.

This clone was found a few times. The chain couples TRBV30 to TRBJ1-5; 8 bases line up with TRBD1. This CDR3 has 14 residues. The J segment lost 7 bases and the V segment lost 1 base, leaving 6 bases of the junction unmatched. The germline V gene encodes CDR1 GTSNPN and CDR2 SVGIG (reference sequence). The CDR3 nucleotides read TGTGCCTGGAGTGGCAGGACAGGGAACCAGCCCCAGCATTTT. This codes for CAWSGRTGNQPQHF.

V and J are TRBV5-1 and TRBJ2-5, with TRBD2 matching 7 bases. The trim removed 1 base at V and 3 bases at J, leaving 9 bases unmatched. The CDR3 sequence is 16 residues long. The germline CDR1 and CDR2 sequences are SGHRS and YFSETQ. The CDR3 here is CASSLLTGGSKETQYF. In DNA form, the CDR3 reads TGCGCCAGCAGCTTGTTGACGGGGGGATCGAAAGAGACCCAGTACTTC. The variable domain in full, with the rest retrieved from reference TRBV5-1 and TRBJ2-5, is KAGVTQTPRYLIKTRGQQVTLSCSPISGHRSVSWYQQTPGQGLQFLFEYFSETQRNKGNFPGRFSGRQFSNSRSEMNVSTLELGDSALYLCASSLLTGGSKETQYFGPGTRLLVL.

This clone is a singleton in its sample. The chain joins TRBV7-9 to TRBJ2-1, with TRBD2 matching over 7 bases. CDR1 is SEHNR and CDR2 is FQNEAQ in the germline V gene (reference sequence). This CDR3 region has 15 residues. J was trimmed by 0 bases and V by 3 bases; bases with no gene match: 2. The CDR3 is CASSLRGSSYNEQFF. Here the CDR3 DNA reads TGTGCCAGCAGCTTGCGCGGGAGCTCCTACAATGAGCAGTTCTTC.

This chain uses TRBV28 with TRBJ1-1; D is undetermined. Deletions cut 4 bases from V and 1 base from J, with 10 bases between. CDR3 length: 14 residues. CDR1 is MDHEN and CDR2 is SYDVKM in the germline V gene. Here the CDR3 DNA reads TGTGCCAGCAGTTCTACTCCGGGGAACACTGAAGCTTTCTTT. As protein: CASSSTPGNTEAFF.

This clone was found once. V gene TRBV11-2 combines with J gene TRBJ1-1, with a weak D call TRBD1 (6 bases). The CDR3 spans 14 residues. Germline V gene sequence: CDR1 SGHAT, CDR2 FQNNGV. With 5 bases removed from V and 5 bases from J, the gap between germline ends came to 15 bases. The CDR3 coding sequence is TGTGCCAGCAGCGCCTCCAGGGGAGGGACTGAAGCTTTCTTT. Translation: CASSASRGGTEAFF.

The chain carries TRBV24-1 and TRBJ1-2; 9 positions match TRBD1. V dropped 4 bases and J dropped 8; count of bases not matched to a gene: 10. This CDR3 contains 15 residues. Germline lookup yields CDR1 KGHDR and CDR2 SFDVKD. The CDR3 DNA reads TGTGCCACCAGTGACCGAGAAGGGACAGGGAACGGCTACACCTTC. Amino acid sequence: CATSDREGTGNGYTF.

This clone occurred a few times. This chain connects TRBV7-2 to TRBJ1-5; 7 nucleotides line up with TRBD1. CDR3 length: 16 amino acids. Germline lookup yields CDR1 SGHTA and CDR2 FQGNSA. Germline trimming cut 5 bases from V and 3 bases from J; bases unmatched to any gene: 10. CDR3 in amino acids: CASSMNQGGNNQPQHF. In DNA form, the CDR3 reads TGTGCCAGCAGCATGAACCAGGGGGGCAACAATCAGCCCCAGCATTTT.

This clone was picked up one time. The chain joins TRBV7-2 to TRBJ2-5; 10 positions match TRBD2. The V and J ends lost 5 bases and 5 bases, in that order; junction bases with no gene match: 14. CDR1 and CDR2 from the germline V gene are SGHTA and FQGNSA. This CDR3 has 17 amino acids. The CDR3 region is CASSPRGGSGGWETQYF. CDR3 nucleotides: TGTGCCAGCAGCCCCCGGGGAGGTAGCGGGGGGTGGGAGACCCAGTACTTC.

The CDR3 coding sequence is TGTGCCAGCAGTTACCAATCGACTAGCGGGGTAGGAGCAGGGAGCACAGATACGCAGTATTTT. As protein: CASSYQSTSGVGAGSTDTQYF. The chain has TRBV6-2 or TRBV6-3 and TRBJ2-3, with TRBD2 matching 11 bases. The CDR3 is 21 amino acids. The germline V gene encodes CDR1 MNHEY and CDR2 SVGEGT. Trimming cost V 2 bases and J 0 bases; bases outside gene matches: 16.